A selection of T cell receptor beta chains follows, all from one sample in a study of T cells in Graves' hyperthyroidism and ophthalmopathy. Via MiXCR, TCRdb re-called the multiplex PCR reads, giving one row per CDR3 protein. The repertoire consists of around 800,000 distinct CDR3 sequences, with approximately 40% occurring once and the leading ten covering 7.5% to 9.5%. Input material: blood. The receptors were gathered from a young man with Graves' hyperthyroidism. CDR3s include the opening cysteine and the closing phenylalanine or tryptophan. A D gene is named only where the DNA matches it firmly. Clone size is shown for a subset of rows, as once, few, many or a class of expanded clone.

j_gene	d_gene	v_gene	abundance	CDR3nt	CDR3aa
TRBJ2-7	TRBD2	TRBV20-1	NA	TGCAGTGCACCAAGGACGGGGCGGGAGACCTACGAGCAGTACTTC	CSAPRTGRETYEQYF
TRBJ2-7	NA	TRBV11-2	many	TGTGCCAGCAGCCCAAGACGTGGTGGCGAGCAGTACTTC	CASSPRRGGEQYF
TRBJ2-7	NA	TRBV4-1	NA	TGCGCCAGCAGCCAAAGCCGGGACCCCGCCTACGAGCAGTACTTC	CASSQSRDPAYEQYF
TRBJ1-1	NA	TRBV29-1	many	TGCAGCGTTCGGTACGGCGGATACACTGAAGCTTTCTTT	CSVRYGGYTEAFF
TRBJ1-6	NA	TRBV3-1	NA	TGTGCCAGCAGCCTTGGGACGGCCCTCCTCCACTTT	CASSLGTALLHF
TRBJ1-5	TRBD1	TRBV12-3/TRBV12-4	many	TGTGCCAGCAGCGGGACAGGACGAAATCAGCCCCAGCATTTT	CASSGTGRNQPQHF
TRBJ1-4	TRBD1	TRBV12-3/TRBV12-4	NA	TGTGCCAGCAGTTCCCGGGACAGGGATGAAAAACTGTTTTTT	CASSSRDRDEKLFF
TRBJ1-5	NA	TRBV6-5	NA	TGTGCCAGCAGTCTTGTTTTGAAGAAACATTTT	CASSLVLKKHF
TRBJ2-5	NA	TRBV7-9	NA	TGTGCCAGCAGCTTACCTCCGACCGAGACCCAGTACTTC	CASSLPPTETQYF
TRBJ2-5	NA	TRBV7-9	NA	TGTGCCAGCAGCTTAGATGGCAACTTCCAAGAGACCCAGTACTTC	CASSLDGNFQETQYF
TRBJ2-7	TRBD2	TRBV12-3/TRBV12-4	NA	TGTGCCAGCAGTTTAGTGGCGGGAGGGTTGGGTGAGCAGTACTTC	CASSLVAGGLGEQYF
TRBJ1-2	NA	TRBV9	many	TGTGCCAGCAGCGTAGGGGAGGTGGATAGGAGACGTAACTTC	CASSVGEVDRRRNF
TRBJ1-5	NA	TRBV5-5	NA	TGTGCCAGCAGCTTGGGAGGGTTGGGAGTGGTTCAGCCCCAGCATTTT	CASSLGGLGVVQPQHF
TRBJ2-5	NA	TRBV20-1	NA	TGCAGTGCTAGAGATCGGCGGCCGCTCCGGAGGGAGACCCAGTACTTC	CSARDRRPLRRETQYF
TRBJ2-7	NA	TRBV29-1	many	TGCAGCGTTGAAGATCAGAGGGACGAGCAGTACTTC	CSVEDQRDEQYF
TRBJ2-5	TRBD2	TRBV6-5	NA	TGTGCCAGCATAACTAGCGGGGGGGCCGGCGAGACCCAGTACTTC	CASITSGGAGETQYF
TRBJ2-5	NA	TRBV5-5	NA	TGTGCCAGCAACCGGGACTACCAAGAGACCCAGTACTTC	CASNRDYQETQYF
TRBJ2-3	TRBD1	TRBV10-3	NA	TGTGCCATCGCCCGGGACAGTAGCACAGATACGCAGTATTTT	CAIARDSSTDTQYF
TRBJ2-7	NA	TRBV10-3	NA	TGTGCCAGCAGTGCGTGGGCTTACGAGCAGTACTTC	CASSAWAYEQYF
TRBJ2-7	TRBD1	TRBV14	NA	TGTGCCAGCAGTCGGACAGGGGGTTCCCACGAGCAGTACTTC	CASSRTGGSHEQYF
TRBJ2-3	TRBD2	TRBV9	NA	TGTGCCAGCAGCCACGGACTAGCGGACCGCACAGATACGCAGTATTTT	CASSHGLADRTDTQYF
TRBJ2-6	NA	TRBV7-8	many	TGTGCCAGCAGCCTGACGACGGACTACTCTGGGGCCAACGTCCTGACTTTC	CASSLTTDYSGANVLTF
TRBJ1-5	NA	TRBV12-3/TRBV12-4	NA	TGTGCCAGCAGTTTCATGCCTGGGAGATATAGCAATCAGCCCCAGCATTTT	CASSFMPGRYSNQPQHF
TRBJ2-7	NA	TRBV29-1	many	TGCAGCGTTGACTCCCGGTTGGGCGAGCAGTACTTC	CSVDSRLGEQYF
TRBJ2-7	NA	TRBV12-3/TRBV12-4	few	TGTGCCAGCAGTTCCCCCCAGGACAGCCCGAAAATGGAGTACTTC	CASSSPQDSPKMEYF
TRBJ2-5	NA	TRBV20-1	few	TGCAGTGCTAAGGATGAGGTCCAAGAGACCCAGTACTTC	CSAKDEVQETQYF
TRBJ2-7	TRBD1	TRBV6-5	few	TGTGCCAGCAGGACCTCGGGACAGGGGGGCCACGAGCAGTACTTC	CASRTSGQGGHEQYF
TRBJ2-2	NA	TRBV7-2	few	TGTGCCAGCAGCCCCTTTGCGGCTCCAGGGCTCGACACCGGGGAGCTGTTTTTT	CASSPFAAPGLDTGELFF
TRBJ2-7	TRBD1	TRBV6-1	few	TGTGCCAGCAGTGAAGGGGACAGAGTCTACGAGCAGTACTTC	CASSEGDRVYEQYF
TRBJ2-7	NA	TRBV7-8	NA	TGTGCCAGCAGCTTAGCAATCGACTACGAGCAGTACTTC	CASSLAIDYEQYF
TRBJ1-2	TRBD1	TRBV5-1	NA	TGCGCCAGCAGCCTGGGACAGGGAAGTATCGGCTACACCTTC	CASSLGQGSIGYTF
TRBJ1-1	NA	TRBV7-9	many	TGTGCCAGCAGCTTATACGACAGCCCCTCCGTGGAAGCTTTCTTT	CASSLYDSPSVEAFF
TRBJ2-5	TRBD2	TRBV2	NA	TGTGCCAGCAGTGAAGACGGGGGGGCCTTTGGGACCCAGTACTTC	CASSEDGGAFGTQYF
TRBJ2-7	NA	TRBV7-3	many	TGTGCCAGCAGCCGGGTCCCGGGCTACGAGCAGTACTTC	CASSRVPGYEQYF
TRBJ2-7	TRBD1	TRBV3-1	NA	TGTGCCAGCAGCCATCCCGGGACAGGACTTTACGAGCAGTACTTC	CASSHPGTGLYEQYF
TRBJ1-3	NA	TRBV19	many	TGTGCCAGTTACGACGGAAACACCATATATTTT	CASYDGNTIYF
TRBJ2-1	NA	TRBV7-3	NA	TGTGCCAGCAGCTTAGGGCTAGCGCGACTGTCGGGCAATGAGCAGTTCTTC	CASSLGLARLSGNEQFF
TRBJ2-5	NA	TRBV7-8	many	TGTGCCAGCAGCCCCCCTCGGCAAGAGACCCAGTACTTC	CASSPPRQETQYF
TRBJ1-3	NA	TRBV7-2	few	TGCGCCAGCAGCCAGGGATGGAGCTCTGGAAACACCATATATTTT	CASSQGWSSGNTIYF
TRBJ2-7	NA	TRBV19	many	TGTGCCAGTAGGGATACGGGACGGCGGGGTTACGAGCAGTACTTC	CASRDTGRRGYEQYF